The rows below give T cell receptor beta chains drawn from one sample of a study of T cells in Graves' hyperthyroidism and ophthalmopathy. MiXCR, run by TCRdb on the multiplex PCR reads, gives a single entry per CDR3 protein. The sample has 660,000 or so distinct CDR3 sequences; approximately 42% are singletons. Sequencing input: peripheral blood or thyroid tissue (not recorded which). These receptors came from an adult man with Graves' disease, either hyperthyroidism or ophthalmopathy (not recorded which). Both conserved end residues are part of each CDR3. The D gene is left open where the match is weak. Clone sizes are given selectively: once, few, many, or a class where the clone is expanded.

CSVEQGIGHNSPLHF TGCAGCGTCGAGCAGGGTATCGGCCATAATTCACCCCTCCACTTT . TRBJ1-6 . TRBV29-1
CSGGNPYEQYF TGCAGCGGGGGGAACCCATACGAGCAGTACTTC . TRBJ2-7 many TRBV29-1
CSARSANTGELFF TGCAGTGCTAGGTCCGCGAACACCGGGGAGCTGTTTTTT . TRBJ2-2 many TRBV20-1
CSSTDRVGGPQYF TGCAGCTCCACGGACAGGGTGGGGGGCCCGCAGTACTTC TRBD1 TRBJ2-7 many TRBV29-1
CAISVNSLNTEAFF TGTGCCATCAGTGTAAACAGCCTGAACACTGAAGCTTTCTTT . TRBJ1-1 many TRBV10-3
CAISDLDSQPQHF TGTGCCATCAGTGACCTGGACAGTCAGCCCCAGCATTTT . TRBJ1-5 few TRBV10-3
CATSRTAGQETQYF TGTGCCACCAGCAGGACAGCGGGGCAAGAGACCCAGTACTTC TRBD2 TRBJ2-5 few TRBV15
CAMSPGTDRAAYEQYF TGTGCCATGTCACCCGGGACAGACCGGGCGGCCTACGAGCAGTACTTC TRBD1 TRBJ2-7 . TRBV2
CASSLPGNYGYTF TGTGCCAGCAGCTTGCCGGGAAACTATGGCTACACCTTC . TRBJ1-2 many TRBV12-3/TRBV12-4
CASSEAAGPLPEQYF TGTGCCAGCAGTGAAGCGGCAGGGCCCCTTCCCGAGCAGTACTTC . TRBJ2-7 . TRBV10-1
CASSHAPGTGPDTQYF TGTGCCAGCAGCCATGCCCCCGGGACAGGGCCGGATACGCAGTATTTT TRBD1 TRBJ2-3 . TRBV14
CSVEDPLASSYEQYF TGCAGCGTTGAAGATCCGCTAGCGAGCTCCTACGAGCAGTACTTC . TRBJ2-7 . TRBV29-1
CASSNRASTGELFF TGTGCCAGTAGTAACCGGGCCAGCACCGGGGAGCTGTTTTTT . TRBJ2-2 few TRBV7-2
CASLYRVEGYTF TGTGCCAGCTTGTACAGGGTGGAGGGCTACACCTTC . TRBJ1-2 . TRBV6-4
CSATDRGKGTEAFF TGCAGTGCTACGGACAGGGGAAAGGGCACTGAAGCTTTCTTT TRBD1 TRBJ1-1 . TRBV20-1
CATAFKTGQGDNQPQHF TGTGCCACCGCTTTCAAGACGGGACAGGGGGATAATCAGCCCCAGCATTTT TRBD1 TRBJ1-5 . TRBV24-1
CASTAGQGNSGNTIYF TGTGCCAGTACCGCGGGACAGGGTAACTCTGGAAACACCATATATTTT TRBD1 TRBJ1-3 . TRBV19
CASSPGHEAPLHF TGTGCCAGCAGCCCCGGACACGAAGCACCCCTCCACTTT . TRBJ1-6 . TRBV3-1
CASSPLSLPGLNTEAFF TGTGCCAGCAGTCCCCTTTCCTTACCGGGATTGAACACTGAAGCTTTCTTT . TRBJ1-1 . TRBV10-3
CASSLGSGNEQHF TGTGCCAGCAGCTTAGGGAGTGGGAACGAGCAGCACTTC . TRBJ2-7 . TRBV7-8
CASSRLDGVSYEQYF TGTGCCAGCAGCCGATTGGACGGAGTCTCCTACGAGCAGTACTTC . TRBJ2-7 . TRBV7-3
CASSLGNGAYEQYF TGTGCCAGCAGCTTAGGTAATGGGGCCTACGAGCAGTACTTC . TRBJ2-7 few TRBV7-9
CASSLAFGGDEKLFF TGTGCCAGCAGCTTAGCGTTTGGGGGGGATGAAAAACTGTTTTTT . TRBJ1-4 many TRBV7-9
CATKVGRSTEAFF TGTGCCACCAAGGTAGGGAGGAGTACTGAAGCTTTCTTT . TRBJ1-1 many TRBV15
CAIAVDNVLTF TGTGCCATCGCCGTTGACAACGTCCTGACTTTC . TRBJ2-6 . TRBV10-3
CASVERQGTYEQYF TGTGCCAGCGTTGAACGGCAGGGGACCTACGAGCAGTACTTC . TRBJ2-7 . TRBV25-1
CASSGQVHYGYTF TGTGCCAGCAGCGGACAGGTCCACTATGGCTACACCTTC . TRBJ1-2 . TRBV9
CASSLPGFEKLFF TGTGCCAGCAGCTTACCGGGATTCGAAAAACTGTTTTTT . TRBJ1-4 many TRBV7-6
CSVAGFEAFF TGCAGCGTTGCAGGGTTTGAAGCTTTCTTT . TRBJ1-1 . TRBV29-1
CATSVQGAGEQYF TGTGCCACCAGTGTTCAGGGTGCCGGGGAGCAGTACTTC . TRBJ2-7 . TRBV15
CASSIFGSRLGGSTEAFF TGTGCCAGTAGTATTTTCGGTTCCCGACTGGGCGGGAGCACTGAAGCTTTCTTT . TRBJ1-1 . TRBV19
CASSGELNTEAFF TGTGCCAGCAGTGGAGAGTTGAACACTGAAGCTTTCTTT . TRBJ1-1 . TRBV27
CATSSIGGQGNQPQHF TGTGCCACCAGTAGTATAGGCGGACAGGGCAATCAGCCCCAGCATTTT TRBD1 TRBJ1-5 . TRBV24-1
CASSEAPFSYQPQHF TGTGCCAGCAGTGAGGCACCCTTCTCCTATCAGCCCCAGCATTTT . TRBJ1-5 many TRBV2
CASSCAETQYF TGTGCCAGCAGTTGCGCGGAGACCCAGTACTTC . TRBJ2-5 . TRBV7-9
CASLRGRTYEQYF TGTGCCAGCCTCAGGGGTAGGACCTACGAGCAGTACTTC . TRBJ2-7 . TRBV2
CASSLPDPDLHQHF TGTGCCAGCAGCCTGCCGGACCCGGACCTTCACCAGCATTTT . TRBJ1-5 few TRBV13
CSVEVGTAYGYTF TGCAGCGTTGAGGTTGGGACAGCCTATGGCTACACCTTC TRBD1 TRBJ1-2 many TRBV29-1
CAIKPDRDTEAFF TGTGCCATCAAGCCGGACAGGGACACTGAAGCTTTCTTT TRBD1 TRBJ1-1 . TRBV10-3
CASPPRTGPNTEAFF TGTGCCAGCCCACCTCGGACAGGACCTAACACTGAAGCTTTCTTT TRBD1 TRBJ1-1 once TRBV25-1
CASSFNGAYNSPLHF TGTGCCAGCAGTTTCAATGGGGCCTATAATTCACCCCTCCACTTT . TRBJ1-6 . TRBV25-1
CSAKGSGNTIYF TGCAGTGCTAAGGGGTCTGGAAACACCATATATTTT . TRBJ1-3 once TRBV20-1
CASSPASDLNTEAFF TGTGCCAGCAGCCCCGCCTCGGACTTGAACACTGAAGCTTTCTTT . TRBJ1-1 . TRBV9
CASSPSWDRVTGELFF TGTGCCAGCAGCCCCTCCTGGGACAGGGTCACCGGGGAGCTGTTTTTT TRBD1 TRBJ2-2 . TRBV7-2
CASSVNQHF TGTGCCAGCAGCGTCAACCAGCATTTT . TRBJ1-5 many TRBV6-4
CASSRGTSKPTYTF TGTGCCAGCAGCCGGGGGACCTCGAAACCGACATACACCTTC . TRBJ1-2 . TRBV9
CASSPRPGTSGRTGELFF TGTGCCAGTAGCCCTCGTCCCGGGACTAGCGGGAGAACCGGGGAGCTGTTTTTT TRBD2 TRBJ2-2 . TRBV19
CASSLTRGSYEQYF TGTGCCAGCAGCTTGACTAGGGGTTCCTACGAGCAGTACTTC . TRBJ2-7 . TRBV7-9
CASSSENYGYTF TGTGCCAGCAGTTCAGAAAACTATGGCTACACCTTC . TRBJ1-2 . TRBV6-6
CASSEERLTYNSPLHF TGTGCCAGCAGTGAAGAACGACTGACCTATAATTCACCCCTCCACTTT . TRBJ1-6 many TRBV2
CASSLDNRGELFF TGTGCCAGCAGCTTAGATAACAGGGGGGAGCTGTTTTTT . TRBJ2-2 . TRBV7-9
CASSQDGTGINYGYTF TGCGCCAGCAGCCAAGATGGGACAGGGATTAACTATGGCTACACCTTC TRBD1 TRBJ1-2 . TRBV5-1
CASSLEPGAGANVLTF TGTGCCAGCAGCCTAGAACCCGGGGCAGGGGCCAACGTCCTGACTTTC . TRBJ2-6 many TRBV13